The 25 T cell receptor beta chains below come from one sample, sequenced in a study of blood T cell repertoires in COVID-19. Method: immunoSEQ multiplex PCR; TCRdb's copy keeps in-frame clones and lacks some. The sample includes 95,000 to 150,000 clones, over 80% seen only once; the top ten take 25% to 30%. Sequencing was performed on peripheral blood. These receptor sequences come from a woman in her 70s with acute or convalescent COVID-19.

The chain links TRBV28 to TRBJ1-2; 9 bases agree with TRBD1. CDR1 MDHEN and CDR2 SYDVKM come from the germline V gene. V shed 3 bases, J shed 4 bases, and the junction held 6 bases outside the gene matches. The CDR3 consists of 15 residues. As DNA, the CDR3 is TGTGCCAGCAGTTTCAACAGGGGGCTAGGCTATGGCTACACCTTC. Amino acid sequence: CASSFNRGLGYGYTF.

The chain has TRBV19 and TRBJ1-2; D is undetermined. Per the germline V gene, CDR1 is LNHDA and CDR2 is SQIVND (reference sequence). The ends were cut back, 7 bases at V and 5 bases at J, with 17 bases in the middle. This CDR3 is built from 14 residues. The CDR3 nucleotides read TGTGCCAGTACCATCGGGAATAGCCGATATGGCTACACCTTC. Encoded protein: CASTIGNSRYGYTF.

J is TRBJ2-1 and V is TRBV9; D is possibly TRBD1 (5 bases). Trimming pared 0 bases from V and 2 bases from J, leaving 12 bases between. This CDR3 contains 16 residues. Per germline, CDR1 SGDLS and CDR2 YYNGEE. The DNA for the CDR3 is TGTGCCAGCAGCGTAGATCGACAGTTAGCCTACAATGAGCAGTTCTTC. As protein: CASSVDRQLAYNEQFF.

The chain has TRBV25-1 and TRBJ1-5, with TRBD1 as a possible D gene (5 bases). V was trimmed by 6 bases and J by 9 bases, leaving 18 bases between them. The CDR3 has 14 amino acids. The germline CDR1 and CDR2 sequences are MGHDK and SYGVNS. CDR3 sequence (DNA): TGTGCCAGCAGGGGGGAGGGGTATGGCAGGCCCCAGCATTTT. Amino acids: CASRGEGYGRPQHF.

This clone was observed a handful of times. The CDR3 is CASSFLGADPPEYYF. The CDR3 DNA reads TGCGCCAGCAGCTTTCTGGGGGCCGACCCACCCGAATACTACTTC. This chain connects TRBV5-1 to TRBJ2-7; D might be TRBD1 (6 bases). The CDR3 has 15 amino acids. Germline V gives CDR1 SGHRS, CDR2 YFSETQ. V lost 2 bases and J lost 13, with 25 bases in between. Together with reference TRBV5-1 and TRBJ2-7, the CDR3 gives the full variable domain: KAGVTQTPRYLIKTRGQQVTLSCSPISGHRSVSWYQQTPGQGLQFLFEYFSETQRNKGNFPGRFSGRQFSNSRSEMNVSTLELGDSALYLCASSFLGADPPEYYFGPGTRLTVT.

This clone came up a few times. The J gene is TRBJ1-2, the V gene TRBV18; D perhaps matches TRBD1 (6 bases). Per germline, CDR1 KGHSH and CDR2 LQKENI. There are 19 residues in the CDR3. V was clipped by 6 bases and J by 0 bases, with 26 bases between them. The chain's CDR3 is CASSPNQGRGRLANYGYTF. The CDR3 nucleotides read TGTGCCAGCTCCCCTAACCAGGGCAGGGGACGGCTGGCTAACTATGGCTACACCTTC.

The chain couples TRBV2 to TRBJ1-2; D is perhaps TRBD1 (5 bases). Trimming stripped 7 bases from V and 8 bases from J, with 17 bases between. This CDR3 has 13 residues. Germline CDR1 is SNHLY and CDR2 is FYNNEI. CDR3 bases: TGTGCCAGCATTAAGGGGCCGGGTCAAGGCTACACCTTC. This codes for CASIKGPGQGYTF.

This chain links TRBV2 with TRBJ1-1; no definite D call. Germline-derived CDR1 and CDR2 are SNHLY and FYNNEI. This CDR3 comprises 16 residues. Trimming stripped 1 base from V and 6 bases from J, with 18 bases between. The CDR3 loop reads CASSEGWRMGVSEAFF. The CDR3, as DNA: TGTGCCAGCAGTGAAGGGTGGAGGATGGGCGTCTCTGAAGCTTTCTTT.

This clone was counted only a few times. The V call is TRBV27, the J call TRBJ2-7; D perhaps matches TRBD1 (5 bases). The CDR3 extends over 14 amino acids. CDR1 is MNHEY and CDR2 is SMNVEV in the germline V gene (reference sequence). V lost 6 bases to trimming and J lost 0 bases, with 12 bases between them. The chain's CDR3 is CASRTVGHSYEQYF. Here the CDR3 DNA reads TGTGCCAGCAGGACGGTGGGGCACTCCTACGAGCAGTACTTC.

J is TRBJ2-5 and V is TRBV5-4; D is perhaps TRBD2 (5 bases). The CDR3 is made up of 14 amino acids. Trimming left V 0 bases short and J 2 bases short, with 8 bases between. CDR1 is SGHNT and CDR2 is YYREEE in the germline V gene (reference sequence). CDR3 amino acids: CASSLGRGQETQYF. CDR3 sequence (DNA): TGTGCCAGCAGCTTGGGACGGGGACAAGAGACCCAGTACTTC. Full variable domain (outside the CDR3, taken from reference TRBV5-4 and TRBJ2-5): ETGVTQSPTHLIKTRGQQVTLRCSSQSGHNTVSWYQQALGQGPQFIFQYYREEENGRGNFPPRFSGLQFPNYSSELNVNALELDDSALYLCASSLGRGQETQYFGPGTRLLVL.

J is TRBJ2-7 and V is TRBV5-1, with a possible D match to TRBD1 (5 bases). The CDR3 covers 12 residues. V shed 0 bases and J shed 6 bases, with 7 bases lying between them. Germline loops: CDR1 SGHRS, CDR2 YFSETQ. The CDR3 protein is CASSLEQGEQYF. DNA for the CDR3: TGCGCCAGCAGCTTGGAGCAGGGCGAGCAGTACTTC.

The chain links TRBV7-9 to TRBJ2-3; 8 bases agree with TRBD2. The V gene's germline CDR1 is SEHNR and CDR2 FQNEAQ (reference sequence). The CDR3 has 16 residues. After removal of 5 bases from V and 2 bases from J, the junction contained 9 bases not matched to a gene. The CDR3 sequence is CASSGTRGLSTDTQYF. The CDR3 DNA sequence: TGTGCCAGCAGCGGGACTAGAGGTCTTTCCACAGATACGCAGTATTTT.

The gene calls are TRBV6-5 and TRBJ1-1; D unclear. In germline, CDR1 is MNHEY, CDR2 SVGAGI. The CDR3 loop spans 12 amino acids. V lost 10 bases to trimming and J lost 8 bases, with 17 bases between them. CDR3 amino acids: CAIQSTSGEAFF. In nucleotides, the CDR3 is TGTGCCATCCAAAGCACATCCGGGGAAGCTTTCTTT.

The chain joins TRBV10-3 to TRBJ1-1, with 7 nucleotides matching TRBD1. There are 13 residues in the CDR3. V shed 7 bases and J 4 bases; nucleotides not matched to a gene: 6. Germline loops: CDR1 ENHRY, CDR2 SYGVKD. DNA for the CDR3: TGTGCCATCAACACAGGGGATTTCACTGAAGCTTTCTTT. It codes for CAINTGDFTEAFF.

The J gene is TRBJ2-7, the V gene TRBV7-2; TRBD2 matches at 7 bases. Losses at the gene ends were 6 bases for V and 4 bases for J; bases not matched to a gene: 9. There are 14 residues in the CDR3. Germline V gives CDR1 SGHTA, CDR2 FQGNSA. This CDR3 reads CASRYTGGGYEQYF. DNA of the CDR3: TGTGCCAGCAGATATACTGGGGGGGGGTACGAGCAGTACTTC.

This clone appeared a single time. The chain recombines TRBV27 with TRBJ2-2; a possible D gene is TRBD1 (6 bases). The CDR3 runs to 14 residues. Germline V gene lookup returns CDR1 MNHEY and CDR2 SMNVEV (reference sequence). Trimming took 1 base from V and 4 from J, leaving 7 bases between them. CDR3 amino acids: CASSLLQGTGELFF. CDR3 coding DNA: TGTGCCAGCAGTTTATTACAGGGCACCGGGGAGCTGTTTTTT.

V is TRBV29-1 and J is TRBJ1-5; tentative D call: TRBD1 (5 bases). Looked up from germline, CDR1 is SQVTM and CDR2 is ANQGSEA. The CDR3 length is 16 residues. V dropped 6 bases and J dropped 2 bases, with 20 bases sitting between them. This chain's CDR3 is CSVVPGGGRGNQPQHF. The CDR3 nucleotides read TGCAGCGTGGTACCCGGCGGGGGAAGGGGCAATCAGCCCCAGCATTTT. Supplemented by reference TRBV29-1 and TRBJ1-5, the full variable domain reads SAVISQKPSRDICQRGTSLTIQCQVDSQVTMMFWYRQQPGQSLTLIATANQGSEATYESGFVIDKFPISRPNLTFSTLTVSNMSPEDSSIYLCSVVPGGGRGNQPQHFGDGTRLSIL.

This sequence joins TRBV28 and TRBJ1-4, with a weak D call TRBD1 (6 bases). The germline CDR1 and CDR2 sequences are MDHEN and SYDVKM. Trimming stripped 10 bases from V and 7 bases from J, with 16 bases between. This CDR3 is 13 amino acids long. The CDR3 DNA is TGTGCCACCGCGACAGGACCTGCTGAAAAACTGTTTTTT. Translated, it gives CATATGPAEKLFF.

The chain is built from TRBV19 and TRBJ1-1; TRBD1 matches 7 bases. CDR3 length: 14 amino acids. Germline trimming cut 9 bases from V and 0 bases from J; bases unmatched to any gene: 7. The germline V gene encodes CDR1 LNHDA and CDR2 SQIVND (reference sequence). As DNA, the CDR3 is TGTGCCAGCCGCCACCAGGGGGTGAACACTGAAGCTTTCTTT. This sequence encodes CASRHQGVNTEAFF.

About this clone itself: This same CDR3 is encoded by further DNA sequences in the sample. The chain is built from TRBV30 and TRBJ1-1; 7 nucleotides align to TRBD1. J was trimmed by 4 bases and V by 4 bases; bases with no gene match: 6. This CDR3 is built from 13 residues. Per the germline V gene, CDR1 is GTSNPN and CDR2 is SVGIG (reference sequence). CDR3 loop: CAWNRQGGTEAFF. The CDR3 nucleotides are TGTGCCTGGAATCGACAGGGCGGCACTGAAGCTTTCTTT. The variable domain in full, with the rest retrieved from reference TRBV30 and TRBJ1-1, is SQTIHQWPATLVQPVGSPLSLECTVEGTSNPNLYWYRQAAGRGLQLLFYSVGIGQISSEVPQNLSASRPQDRQFILSSKKLLLSDSGFYLCAWNRQGGTEAFFGQGTRLTVV.

The chain employs TRBV12-1 and TRBJ2-3; the table's D gene call, TRBD2, was not cross checked with the DNA. TRBV12-1 has pseudogene status. This CDR3 region has 18 residues. The CDR3 loop reads CASSTGLAGTPSTDTQYF. The CDR3 region has the DNA TGTGCCAGCAGCACCGGACTAGCGGGAACCCCTAGCACAGATACGCAGTATTTT.

The rearrangement joins TRBV12-3 or TRBV12-4 to TRBJ1-5; TRBD1 might be the D (6 bases). Trimming took 9 bases from V and 6 from J, leaving 15 bases between them. CDR3 length equals 13 residues. The CDR3: CASTTGFGQPQHF. The CDR3 nucleotides are TGTGCCAGTACAACAGGGTTCGGTCAGCCCCAGCATTTT.

J is TRBJ2-2 and V is TRBV5-4; 10 nucleotides agree with TRBD1. V lost 4 bases, J lost 4 bases, and 4 bases stayed unmatched. The CDR3 sequence is 15 residues long. Germline V gene sequence: CDR1 SGHNT, CDR2 YYREEE (reference sequence). The CDR3: CASSRTGGITGELFF. In nucleotides, the CDR3 is TGTGCCAGCAGCAGGACAGGGGGAATCACCGGGGAGCTGTTTTTT.

The chain joins TRBV5-4 to TRBJ2-2; TRBD1 is a possible D gene (6 bases). Germline lookup yields CDR1 SGHNT and CDR2 YYREEE (reference sequence). CDR3 length: 15 residues. The V and J ends lost 1 base and 2 bases respectively, with 9 bases between them. CDR3 DNA: TGTGCCAGCAGCTTGAAGGACAGAAACACCGGGGAGCTGTTTTTT. Its protein product is CASSLKDRNTGELFF.

This clone was recorded only once. The chain is built from TRBV30 and TRBJ2-3; 12 positions agree with TRBD2. Germline assignment: CDR1 GTSNPN and CDR2 SVGIG (reference sequence). This CDR3 is built from 18 residues. V was clipped by 2 bases and J by 2 bases; unmatched bases: 11. The CDR3 nucleotides are TGTGCCTGGAGTCCCGTGGGGCTAGCGGGGGGGCTCACAGATACGCAGTATTTT. Translated: CAWSPVGLAGGLTDTQYF.